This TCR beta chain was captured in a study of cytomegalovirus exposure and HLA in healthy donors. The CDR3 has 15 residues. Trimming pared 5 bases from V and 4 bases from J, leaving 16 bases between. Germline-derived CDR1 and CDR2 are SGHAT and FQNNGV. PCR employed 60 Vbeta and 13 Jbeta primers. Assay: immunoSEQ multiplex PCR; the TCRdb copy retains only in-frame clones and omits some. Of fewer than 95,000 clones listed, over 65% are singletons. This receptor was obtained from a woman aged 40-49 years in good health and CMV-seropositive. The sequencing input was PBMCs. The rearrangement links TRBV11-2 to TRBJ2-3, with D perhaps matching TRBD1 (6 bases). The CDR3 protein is CASSTPDSASDTQYF. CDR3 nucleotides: TGTGCCAGCAGCACTCCGGACAGCGCCTCAGATACGCAGTATTTT.